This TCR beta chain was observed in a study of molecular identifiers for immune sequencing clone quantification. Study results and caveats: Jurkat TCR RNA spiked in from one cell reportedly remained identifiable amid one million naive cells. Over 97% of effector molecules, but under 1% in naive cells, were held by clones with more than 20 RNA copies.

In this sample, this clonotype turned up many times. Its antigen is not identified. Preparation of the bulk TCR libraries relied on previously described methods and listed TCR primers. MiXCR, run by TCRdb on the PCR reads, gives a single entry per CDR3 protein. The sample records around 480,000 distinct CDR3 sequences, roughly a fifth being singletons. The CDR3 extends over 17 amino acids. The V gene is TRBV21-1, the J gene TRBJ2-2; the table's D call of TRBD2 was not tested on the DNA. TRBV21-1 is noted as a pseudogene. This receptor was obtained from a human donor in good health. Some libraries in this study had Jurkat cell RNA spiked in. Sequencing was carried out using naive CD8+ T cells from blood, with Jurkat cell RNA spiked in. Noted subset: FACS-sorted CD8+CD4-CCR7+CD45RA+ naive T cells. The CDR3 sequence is CASSIRRKRGNTGELFF. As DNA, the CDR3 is TGTGCCAGCAGCATAAGGCGGAAGCGGGGGAACACCGGGGAGCTGTTTTTT.